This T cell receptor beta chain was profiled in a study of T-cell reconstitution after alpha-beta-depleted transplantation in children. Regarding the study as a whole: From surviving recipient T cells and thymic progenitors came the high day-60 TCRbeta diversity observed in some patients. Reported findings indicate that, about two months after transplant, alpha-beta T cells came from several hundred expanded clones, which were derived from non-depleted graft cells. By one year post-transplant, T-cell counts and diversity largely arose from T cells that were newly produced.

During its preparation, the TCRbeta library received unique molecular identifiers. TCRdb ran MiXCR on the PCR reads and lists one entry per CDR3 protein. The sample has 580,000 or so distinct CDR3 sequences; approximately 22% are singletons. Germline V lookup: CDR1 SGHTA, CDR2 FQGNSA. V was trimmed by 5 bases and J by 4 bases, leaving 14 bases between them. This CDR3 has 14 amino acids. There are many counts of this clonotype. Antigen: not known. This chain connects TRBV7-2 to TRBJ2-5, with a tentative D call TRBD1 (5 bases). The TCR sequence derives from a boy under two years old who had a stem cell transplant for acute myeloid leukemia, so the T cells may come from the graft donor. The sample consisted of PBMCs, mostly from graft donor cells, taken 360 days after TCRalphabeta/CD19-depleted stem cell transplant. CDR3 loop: CASSPQGNGETQYF. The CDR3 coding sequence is TGTGCCAGCAGCCCTCAGGGAAATGGAGAGACCCAGTACTTC.